The 18 T cell receptor beta chains presented below share a single source sample, sequenced in a study of shared clonotypes between healthy human individuals. The table came from immunoSEQ multiplex PCR; TCRdb's copy has only in-frame clones and leaves some out. The repertoire holds around 2,000,000 clones, with roughly 96% as singletons. The sequenced sample was naive CD4+ T cells sorted from blood. Documented subset: CD45RA+ positively selected. The source of these receptors is a man between 18 and 35 years old in good health.

The V call is TRBV6-5, the J call TRBJ2-5; the match to TRBD2 covers 12 bases. Germline assignment: CDR1 MNHEY and CDR2 SVGAGI. J gave up 5 bases and V 4 bases, and 5 bases lay outside the gene matches. This CDR3 has 15 amino acids. CDR3 sequence: CASSFLAGGRETQYF. The DNA for the CDR3 is TGTGCCAGCAGTTTCCTAGCGGGAGGGAGGGAGACCCAGTACTTC.

This clone was detected only a few times. The gene calls are TRBV5-1 and TRBJ1-6; no firm D call. Germline V gene lookup returns CDR1 SGHRS and CDR2 YFSETQ. The V and J ends lost 3 bases and 8 bases respectively, with 15 bases between them. This CDR3 is 15 amino acids long. The CDR3 here is CASSSVTDPYSPLHF. The DNA of the CDR3 is TGCGCCAGCAGCTCTGTCACTGACCCGTATTCACCCCTCCACTTT. The whole variable domain, remainder taken from reference TRBV5-1 and TRBJ1-6, is KAGVTQTPRYLIKTRGQQVTLSCSPISGHRSVSWYQQTPGQGLQFLFEYFSETQRNKGNFPGRFSGRQFSNSRSEMNVSTLELGDSALYLCASSSVTDPYSPLHFGNGTRLTVT.

The rearrangement uses TRBV9 and TRBJ1-3; D is undetermined. The CDR3 has 16 amino acids. Per the germline V gene, CDR1 is SGDLS and CDR2 is YYNGEE. Trimming left V 0 bases short and J 0 bases short, with 10 bases between. DNA of the CDR3: TGTGCCAGCAGCGTAGTTCCCAGACTCTCTGGAAACACCATATATTTT. It translates to CASSVVPRLSGNTIYF.

Concerning this clone itself: This specimen includes other DNA sequences encoding the same CDR3. This chain links TRBV30 with TRBJ1-4; no firm D call. CDR1 is GTSNPN, CDR2 SVGIG, per germline (reference sequence). Trimming shortened V by 0 bases and J by 8 bases, and 4 bases separated the two germline ends. The CDR3 is made up of 11 amino acids. CDR3 nucleotides: TGTGCCTGGAGTGTATCCGAAAAACTGTTTTTT. Amino acids: CAWSVSEKLFF.

The V and J genes are TRBV5-4 and TRBJ1-1; tentatively, D is TRBD1 (6 bases). Germline V lookup: CDR1 SGHNT, CDR2 YYREEE (reference sequence). The CDR3 is 12 amino acids. V lost 4 bases and J lost 8, with 12 bases in between. CDR3 protein: CASSGGQTEAFF. For the CDR3, the DNA is TGTGCCAGCAGCGGCGGACAGACAGAAGCTTTCTTT.

On this clone: This sample includes further DNA sequences coding for the same CDR3. This chain uses TRBV5-4 with TRBJ2-3; tentative D call: TRBD2 (5 bases). Trimming stripped 0 bases from V and 0 bases from J, with 8 bases between. The CDR3 totals 15 residues. Germline V CDR1 and CDR2: SGHNT, YYREEE (reference sequence). This chain's CDR3 is CASSLASGSTDTQYF. CDR3 in DNA: TGTGCCAGCAGCTTGGCCAGCGGAAGCACAGATACGCAGTATTTT.

The rearrangement uses TRBV5-1 and TRBJ2-5; 10 bases map to TRBD1. The junction had 2 bases not matched to a gene; V was cut back by 4 bases and J by 5 bases. Germline CDR1 and CDR2: SGHRS and YFSETQ. The CDR3 extends over 13 amino acids. The CDR3 region has the DNA TGCGCCAGCAGCCAGGGACAGGGGGAGACCCAGTACTTC. Encoded protein: CASSQGQGETQYF.

The genes are TRBV4-1 and TRBJ2-3; TRBD2 matches at 9 bases. V was clipped by 4 bases and J by 2 bases; unmatched bases: 10. The germline CDR1 and CDR2 sequences are MGHRA and YSYEKL. The CDR3 is 17 residues long. CDR3 bases: TGCGCCAGCAGCCTCCTGACTAGCGGCCGCAACACAGATACGCAGTATTTT. It encodes CASSLLTSGRNTDTQYF.

CDR3 protein: CASRTWGGKLFF. The CDR3 region has the DNA TGTGCCAGCCGCACATGGGGCGGAAAACTGTTTTTT. The chain combines TRBV2 with TRBJ1-4; possible D gene TRBD1, 5 bases. The germline V gene encodes CDR1 SNHLY and CDR2 FYNNEI. CDR3 length: 12 residues. Trimming left V 8 bases short and J 10 bases short, with 14 bases between.

The CDR3 nucleotides read TGTGCCAGCAGTTTATTCCCTCCACAGGGAAGGGGTTTCGATGAGCAGTTCTTC. As protein: CASSLFPPQGRGFDEQFF. The chain recombines TRBV27 with TRBJ2-1, with a possible D match to TRBD1 (6 bases). Germline V gene data show CDR1 as MNHEY and CDR2 as SMNVEV (reference sequence). V was cut by 1 base and J by 8 bases, with 24 bases left in between. CDR3 length: 18 amino acids.

V usage is TRBV30 and J usage is TRBJ1-5; D perhaps matches TRBD1 (5 bases). The CDR3 runs to 16 residues. CDR1 is GTSNPN, CDR2 SVGIG, per germline (reference sequence). V was cut by 2 bases and J by 0 bases, with 14 bases left in between. The CDR3 region has the DNA TGTGCCTGGAGTCCAGGGAGAGAATATAGCAATCAGCCCCAGCATTTT. It encodes CAWSPGREYSNQPQHF. Full variable domain (remainder filled in from reference TRBV30 and TRBJ1-5): SQTIHQWPATLVQPVGSPLSLECTVEGTSNPNLYWYRQAAGRGLQLLFYSVGIGQISSEVPQNLSASRPQDRQFILSSKKLLLSDSGFYLCAWSPGREYSNQPQHFGDGTRLSIL.

Of note for this clone: The same CDR3 can be traced to other DNA sequences in this sample. The rearrangement links TRBV5-1 to TRBJ1-4; D uncertain. The CDR3 contains 15 residues. Germline lookup yields CDR1 SGHRS and CDR2 YFSETQ. V was trimmed by 0 bases and J by 0 bases, leaving 6 bases between them. This CDR3 reads CASSLVGTTNEKLFF. The CDR3 DNA sequence: TGCGCCAGCAGCTTGGTGGGTACAACTAATGAAAAACTGTTTTTT.

With regard to this clone: Given a much more abundant clone one base away, this may be a read error. The V call is TRBV9, the J call TRBJ1-1; no clear D gene. V was trimmed by 0 bases and J by 1 base, leaving 4 bases between them. CDR3 size: 13 residues. Germline loops: CDR1 SGDLS, CDR2 YYNGEE. The CDR3 region is CASSVEENTEAFF. The DNA of the CDR3 is TGTGCCAGCAGCGTAGAAGAGAACACTGAAGCTTTCTTT. The full variable domain, completed using reference TRBV9 and TRBJ1-1, is DSGVTQTPKHLITATGQRVTLRCSPRSGDLSVYWYQQSLDQGLQFLIQYYNGEERAKGNILERFSAQQFPDLHSELNLSSLELGDSALYFCASSVEENTEAFFGQGTRLTVV.

The chain combines TRBV18 with TRBJ2-3, with a tentative D call TRBD1 (6 bases). The CDR3 loop spans 14 amino acids. Germline-derived CDR1 and CDR2 are KGHSH and LQKENI. Trimming cost V 1 base and J 5 bases, with 10 bases left between them. The CDR3, as DNA: TGTGCCAGCTCACCACTGCCGACAGGAGATACGCAGTATTTT. Its protein product is CASSPLPTGDTQYF.

In its sample, this clone was seen once. The chain is built from TRBV6-6 and TRBJ2-1, with TRBD2 as a possible D gene (5 bases). V gave up 3 bases and J gave up 8 bases, with 11 bases separating them. The germline V gene encodes CDR1 MNHNY and CDR2 SVGAGI (reference sequence). The CDR3 runs 13 residues. CDR3 in DNA: TGTGCCAGCAGTTATCCGACTACGGATGAGCAGTTCTTC. Protein sequence: CASSYPTTDEQFF.

V gene TRBV19 combines with J gene TRBJ2-3; D gene ambiguous. Germline V gives CDR1 LNHDA, CDR2 SQIVND (reference sequence). The CDR3 has 13 residues. Trimming left V 8 bases short and J 4 bases short, with 13 bases between. As DNA, the CDR3 is TGTGCCAGTGCCTTTAAATCGGCAGATACGCAGTATTTT. The encoded protein is CASAFKSADTQYF.

The chain recombines TRBV7-9 with TRBJ2-1; D is possibly TRBD1 or TRBD2 (6 bases each). The CDR3 totals 16 residues. Deletions cut 1 base from V and 6 bases from J, with 16 bases between. CDR1 and CDR2 (germline): SEHNR, FQNEAQ (reference sequence). The CDR3 loop is CASSLGPGALGNEQFF. DNA for the CDR3: TGTGCCAGCAGCTTAGGTCCGGGGGCTTTGGGCAATGAGCAGTTCTTC. The full variable domain, its missing parts supplied by reference TRBV7-9 and TRBJ2-1, is DTGVSQNPRHKITKRGQNVTFRCDPISEHNRLYWYRQTLGQGPEFLTYFQNEAQLEKSRLLSDRFSAERPKGSFSTLEIQRTEQGDSAMYLCASSLGPGALGNEQFFGPGTRLTVL.

The rearrangement uses TRBV27 and TRBJ2-7; 7 nucleotides align to TRBD1. The CDR3 is 15 residues long. Unmatched junction bases numbered 13, after V lost 5 bases and J lost 6 bases. Germline V CDR1 and CDR2: MNHEY, SMNVEV (reference sequence). The CDR3 nucleotides are TGTGCCAGCAGTCCGAGACAGGGCCCCATGAGCGAGCAGTACTTC. This codes for CASSPRQGPMSEQYF.